The rows below give T cell receptor beta chains drawn from one sample of a study of T cell responses to AZD1222 COVID-19 vaccine. TCRdb's table, derived via immunoSEQ multiplex PCR, lists solely in-frame clones and lacks some. The table lists fewer than 110,000 clones, roughly 90% of them singletons, with roughly 8.7% in the top ten. The sequenced sample was peripheral blood, obtained 28 days after the second AZD1222 dose. The source is an adult who received the AZD1222 COVID-19 vaccine. Each CDR3 is given with its conserved first and last residue. D genes are given only for firm matches.

d_gene: TRBD1; j_gene: TRBJ2-1; v_gene: TRBV19; CDR3aa: CASSKWGQGLVRDAYNEQFF
d_gene: .; j_gene: TRBJ2-1; v_gene: TRBV6-5; CDR3aa: CASSYGRAAYNEQFF
d_gene: TRBD1; j_gene: TRBJ1-1; v_gene: TRBV28; CDR3aa: CASSLWRGLMNTEAFF
d_gene: .; j_gene: TRBJ1-5; v_gene: TRBV6-4; CDR3aa: CASRSTADQPQHF
d_gene: .; j_gene: TRBJ1-1; v_gene: TRBV27; CDR3aa: CASSYEQGTEAFF
d_gene: .; j_gene: TRBJ1-5; v_gene: TRBV10-3; CDR3aa: CAISDSRGGSDQPQHF
d_gene: .; j_gene: TRBJ1-4; v_gene: TRBV3-1/TRBV3-2; CDR3aa: CASSQDSGGWEKLFF
d_gene: .; j_gene: TRBJ1-6; v_gene: TRBV6-1; CDR3aa: CASSERGLASPLHF
d_gene: TRBD1; j_gene: TRBJ1-2; v_gene: TRBV29-1; CDR3aa: CSVEGDRGPYGYTF
d_gene: TRBD2; j_gene: TRBJ2-1; v_gene: TRBV29-1; CDR3aa: CSVTGLVNEQFF
d_gene: TRBD1; j_gene: TRBJ1-2; v_gene: TRBV30; CDR3aa: CAWSVDATGPPGYTF
d_gene: TRBD1; j_gene: TRBJ2-5; v_gene: TRBV5-5; CDR3aa: CASSLEQGMGRETQYF
d_gene: .; j_gene: TRBJ2-3; v_gene: TRBV3-1/TRBV3-2; CDR3aa: CASSQELNTQYF
d_gene: TRBD2; j_gene: TRBJ2-2; v_gene: TRBV14; CDR3aa: CASSPRRLAGGNTGELFF
d_gene: .; j_gene: TRBJ1-5; v_gene: TRBV15; CDR3aa: CATSRDAGGFQPQHF
d_gene: TRBD2; j_gene: TRBJ2-1; v_gene: TRBV4-2; CDR3aa: CASSQEQAGGYNEQFF
d_gene: .; j_gene: TRBJ2-7; v_gene: TRBV24-1; CDR3aa: CATSGRGTQEQYF
d_gene: .; j_gene: TRBJ1-1; v_gene: TRBV29-1; CDR3aa: CSVEPLGGNTEAFF
d_gene: .; j_gene: TRBJ1-5; v_gene: TRBV5-1; CDR3aa: CASSLDGLNQPQHF
d_gene: .; j_gene: TRBJ1-2; v_gene: TRBV5-1; CDR3aa: CASSQEGRPTGYTF
d_gene: .; j_gene: TRBJ2-2; v_gene: TRBV7-2; CDR3aa: CASSFEHYGELFF
d_gene: .; j_gene: TRBJ1-2; v_gene: TRBV24-1; CDR3aa: CATSAPSAEANYGYTF
d_gene: .; j_gene: TRBJ1-1; v_gene: TRBV5-6; CDR3aa: CASSLVGGMRTEAFF
d_gene: TRBD1; j_gene: TRBJ1-2; v_gene: TRBV7-9; CDR3aa: CASSLVFGQGMGGYTF
d_gene: .; j_gene: TRBJ2-2; v_gene: TRBV7-9; CDR3aa: CASSLEGRGELFF
d_gene: .; j_gene: TRBJ2-7; v_gene: TRBV5-1; CDR3aa: CASSLVGYSYEQYF
d_gene: TRBD1; j_gene: TRBJ1-3; v_gene: TRBV10-3; CDR3aa: CAISDRGRTMSGNTIYF
d_gene: .; j_gene: TRBJ1-3; v_gene: TRBV5-1; CDR3aa: CASSFSGTAGNTIYF
d_gene: .; j_gene: TRBJ1-2; v_gene: TRBV6-5; CDR3aa: CASTTGQGGYGYTF
d_gene: .; j_gene: TRBJ1-3; v_gene: TRBV5-4; CDR3aa: CASSFDAFSGNTIYF
d_gene: .; j_gene: TRBJ1-6; v_gene: TRBV5-4; CDR3aa: CASSLQTGPNSPLHF
d_gene: TRBD2; j_gene: TRBJ2-7; v_gene: TRBV30; CDR3aa: CAWSLAGPYEQYF
d_gene: .; j_gene: TRBJ2-3; v_gene: TRBV28; CDR3aa: CASSSYITGTDTQYF
d_gene: TRBD1; j_gene: TRBJ1-2; v_gene: TRBV19; CDR3aa: CAISRQGPLGIGYTF
d_gene: .; j_gene: TRBJ1-5; v_gene: TRBV4-1; CDR3aa: CASSQDVGRGQPQHF
d_gene: TRBD1; j_gene: TRBJ2-7; v_gene: TRBV6-5; CDR3aa: CASRTGQGSSYEQYF
d_gene: .; j_gene: TRBJ1-6; v_gene: TRBV5-8; CDR3aa: CASSLHSKRSPLHF
d_gene: .; j_gene: TRBJ2-3; v_gene: TRBV5-4; CDR3aa: CASSLWPPTDTQYF
d_gene: .; j_gene: TRBJ1-6; v_gene: TRBV9; CDR3aa: CASSVGPGTNSPLHF
d_gene: TRBD2; j_gene: TRBJ2-1; v_gene: TRBV19; CDR3aa: CASTQGLFYNEQFF
d_gene: .; j_gene: TRBJ1-2; v_gene: TRBV15; CDR3aa: CATSRDRGSYTF
d_gene: .; j_gene: TRBJ2-3; v_gene: TRBV3-1/TRBV3-2; CDR3aa: CASSQDPGFLTDTQYF
d_gene: TRBD1; j_gene: TRBJ1-1; v_gene: TRBV19; CDR3aa: CASSILDRDFREAFF
d_gene: .; j_gene: TRBJ1-4; v_gene: TRBV28; CDR3aa: CASSLPTATNEKLFF
d_gene: .; j_gene: TRBJ1-1; v_gene: TRBV6-1; CDR3aa: CASSESGLEAFF
d_gene: TRBD1; j_gene: TRBJ1-1; v_gene: TRBV7-9; CDR3aa: CASSPWTGNTEAFF
d_gene: .; j_gene: TRBJ1-6; v_gene: TRBV5-1; CDR3aa: CASSRSLSSYNSPLHF
d_gene: .; j_gene: TRBJ1-1; v_gene: TRBV19; CDR3aa: CASREGGMNTEAFF
d_gene: .; j_gene: TRBJ1-2; v_gene: TRBV12-3/TRBV12-4; CDR3aa: CASSLSFPLRYTF
d_gene: TRBD1; j_gene: TRBJ2-6; v_gene: TRBV6-6; CDR3aa: CASREDRAGANVLTF
d_gene: .; j_gene: TRBJ1-1; v_gene: TRBV18; CDR3aa: CASSPTARKNTEAFF
d_gene: .; j_gene: TRBJ2-5; v_gene: TRBV6-2/TRBV6-3; CDR3aa: CASSYSRGQETQYF
d_gene: .; j_gene: TRBJ1-1; v_gene: TRBV4-1; CDR3aa: CASSQDRVWNTEAFF
d_gene: .; j_gene: TRBJ1-1; v_gene: TRBV14; CDR3aa: CASSQEQGWRATEAFF
d_gene: .; j_gene: TRBJ2-1; v_gene: TRBV28; CDR3aa: CASSLYTGNEQFF